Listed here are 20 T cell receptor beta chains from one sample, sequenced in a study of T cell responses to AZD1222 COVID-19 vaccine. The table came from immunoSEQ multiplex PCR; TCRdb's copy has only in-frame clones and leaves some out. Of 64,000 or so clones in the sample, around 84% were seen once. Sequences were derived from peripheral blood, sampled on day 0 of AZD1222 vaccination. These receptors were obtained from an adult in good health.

CDR3 nucleotide sequence: TGCAGCGTTCGCGGACAGAACTATGGCTACACCTTC. It encodes CSVRGQNYGYTF. The chain is built from TRBV29-1 and TRBJ1-2; maybe TRBD1 (6 bases). The V and J ends lost 5 bases and 2 bases respectively, with 9 bases between them. The germline CDR1 and CDR2 sequences are SQVTM and ANQGSEA. The CDR3 covers 12 residues. The full variable domain, in which reference TRBV29-1 and TRBJ1-2 provide the parts outside the CDR3, is SAVISQKPSRDICQRGTSLTIQCQVDSQVTMMFWYRQQPGQSLTLIATANQGSEATYESGFVIDKFPISRPNLTFSTLTVSNMSPEDSSIYLCSVRGQNYGYTFGSGTRLTVV.

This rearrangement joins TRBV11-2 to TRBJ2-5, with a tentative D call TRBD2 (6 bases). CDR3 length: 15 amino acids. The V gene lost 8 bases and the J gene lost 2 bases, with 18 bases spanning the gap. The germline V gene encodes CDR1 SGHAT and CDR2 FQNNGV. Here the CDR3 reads CASWVGGLGQETQYF. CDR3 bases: TGTGCCAGCTGGGTGGGGGGATTGGGACAAGAGACCCAGTACTTC.

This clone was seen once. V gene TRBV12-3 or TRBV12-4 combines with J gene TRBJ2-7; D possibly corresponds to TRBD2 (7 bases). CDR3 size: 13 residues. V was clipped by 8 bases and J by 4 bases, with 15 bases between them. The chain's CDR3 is CASRRGAWYEQYF. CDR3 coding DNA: TGTGCCAGCCGTCGGGGGGCTTGGTACGAGCAGTACTTC.

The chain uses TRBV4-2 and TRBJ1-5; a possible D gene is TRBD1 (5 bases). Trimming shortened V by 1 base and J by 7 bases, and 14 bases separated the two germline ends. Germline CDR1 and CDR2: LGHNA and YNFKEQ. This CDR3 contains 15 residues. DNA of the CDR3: TGTGCCAGCAGCCAAGCATGGGGGGGTAGCCAGCCCCAGCATTTT. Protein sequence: CASSQAWGGSQPQHF.

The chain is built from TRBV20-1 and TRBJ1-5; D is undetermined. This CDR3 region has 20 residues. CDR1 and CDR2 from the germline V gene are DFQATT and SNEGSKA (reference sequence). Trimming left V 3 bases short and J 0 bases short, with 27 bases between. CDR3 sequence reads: CSASRVAAGPLLNSNQPQHF. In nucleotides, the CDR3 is TGCAGTGCTAGTAGGGTCGCCGCAGGCCCGTTACTAAATAGCAATCAGCCCCAGCATTTT.

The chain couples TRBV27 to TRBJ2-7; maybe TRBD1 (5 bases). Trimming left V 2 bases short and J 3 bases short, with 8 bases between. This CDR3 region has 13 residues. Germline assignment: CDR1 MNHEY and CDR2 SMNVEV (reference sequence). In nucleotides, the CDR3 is TGTGCCAGCAGTTTAGACGGACACTACGAGCAGTACTTC. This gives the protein CASSLDGHYEQYF.

The CDR3 nucleotides read TGCAGTGCCACGACAGACTATGGCTACACCTTC. As protein: CSATTDYGYTF. The rearrangement joins TRBV20-1 to TRBJ1-2; tentative D call: TRBD1 (5 bases). V gave up 6 bases and J gave up 3 bases, with 8 bases separating them. Looked up from germline, CDR1 is DFQATT and CDR2 is SNEGSKA (reference sequence). The CDR3 contains 11 residues.

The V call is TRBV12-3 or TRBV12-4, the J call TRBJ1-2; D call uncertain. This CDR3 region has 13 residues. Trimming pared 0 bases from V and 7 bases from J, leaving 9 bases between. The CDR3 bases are TGTGCCAGCAGTTTAGCAGTCAGGAGTGGCTACACCTTC. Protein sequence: CASSLAVRSGYTF.

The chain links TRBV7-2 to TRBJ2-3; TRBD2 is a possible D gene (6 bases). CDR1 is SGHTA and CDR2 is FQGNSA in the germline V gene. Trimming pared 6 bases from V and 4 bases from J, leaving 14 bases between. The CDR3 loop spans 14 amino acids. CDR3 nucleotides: TGTGCCAGCAGGCCACGGGCGGGATCAGATACGCAGTATTTT. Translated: CASRPRAGSDTQYF.

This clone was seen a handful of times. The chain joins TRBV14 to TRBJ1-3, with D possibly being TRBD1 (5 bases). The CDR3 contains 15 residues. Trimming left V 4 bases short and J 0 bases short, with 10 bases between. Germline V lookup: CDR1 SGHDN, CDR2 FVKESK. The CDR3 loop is CASSRGAASGNTIYF. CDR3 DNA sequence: TGTGCCAGCAGCCGCGGGGCAGCCTCTGGAAACACCATATATTTT.

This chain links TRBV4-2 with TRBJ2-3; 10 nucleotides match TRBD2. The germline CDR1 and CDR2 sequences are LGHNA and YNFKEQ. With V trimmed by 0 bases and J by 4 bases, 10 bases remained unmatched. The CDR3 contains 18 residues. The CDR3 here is CASSQELGTSVSADTQYF. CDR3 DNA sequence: TGTGCCAGCAGCCAAGAATTAGGGACTAGCGTTTCCGCAGATACGCAGTATTTT.

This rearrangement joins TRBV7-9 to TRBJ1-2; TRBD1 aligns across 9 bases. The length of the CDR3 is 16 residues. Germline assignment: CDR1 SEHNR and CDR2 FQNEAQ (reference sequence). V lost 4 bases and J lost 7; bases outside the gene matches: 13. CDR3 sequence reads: CASSYPQGALGVGYTF. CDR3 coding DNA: TGTGCCAGCAGCTACCCACAGGGGGCTCTGGGGGTTGGCTACACCTTC.

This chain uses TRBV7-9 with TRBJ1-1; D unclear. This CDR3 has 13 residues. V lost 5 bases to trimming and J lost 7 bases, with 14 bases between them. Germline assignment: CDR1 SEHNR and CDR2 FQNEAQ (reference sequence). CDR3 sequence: CASSPTQVREAFF. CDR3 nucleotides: TGTGCCAGCAGCCCAACCCAGGTACGTGAAGCTTTCTTT.

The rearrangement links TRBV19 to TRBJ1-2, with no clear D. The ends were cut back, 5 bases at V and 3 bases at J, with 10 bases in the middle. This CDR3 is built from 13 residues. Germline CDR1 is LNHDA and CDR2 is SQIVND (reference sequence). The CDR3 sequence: CASSGNGDYGYTF. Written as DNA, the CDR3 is TGTGCCAGTAGTGGAAACGGAGACTATGGCTACACCTTC.

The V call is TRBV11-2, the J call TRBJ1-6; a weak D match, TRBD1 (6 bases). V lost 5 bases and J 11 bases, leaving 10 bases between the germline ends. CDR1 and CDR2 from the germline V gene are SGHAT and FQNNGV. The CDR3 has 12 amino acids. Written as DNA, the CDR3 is TGTGCCAGCAGCGCCGACAGGACACCCCTCCACTTT. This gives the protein CASSADRTPLHF.

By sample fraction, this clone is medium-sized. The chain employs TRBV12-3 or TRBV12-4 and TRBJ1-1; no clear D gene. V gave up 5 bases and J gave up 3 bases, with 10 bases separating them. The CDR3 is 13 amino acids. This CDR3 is CASSIGSYTEAFF. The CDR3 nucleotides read TGTGCCAGCAGTATCGGGAGTTACACTGAAGCTTTCTTT.

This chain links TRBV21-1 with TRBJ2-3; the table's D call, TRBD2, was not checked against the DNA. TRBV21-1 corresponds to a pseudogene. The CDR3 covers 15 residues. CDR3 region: CASPTSGGGRDTQYF. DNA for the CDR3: TGTGCCAGCCCCACTAGCGGGGGGGGGCGGGATACGCAGTATTTT.

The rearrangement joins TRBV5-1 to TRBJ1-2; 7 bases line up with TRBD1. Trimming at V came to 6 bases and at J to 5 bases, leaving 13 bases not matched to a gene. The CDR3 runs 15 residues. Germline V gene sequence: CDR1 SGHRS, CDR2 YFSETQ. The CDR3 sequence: CASTILTGQDYGYTF. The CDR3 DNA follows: TGCGCCAGCACTATTCTGACAGGGCAAGATTATGGCTACACCTTC.

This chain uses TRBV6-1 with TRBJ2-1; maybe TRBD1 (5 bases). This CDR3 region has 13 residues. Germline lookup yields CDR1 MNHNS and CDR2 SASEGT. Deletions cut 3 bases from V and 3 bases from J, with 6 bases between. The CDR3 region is CASSEGHYNEQFF. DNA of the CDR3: TGTGCCAGCAGTGAGGGGCACTACAATGAGCAGTTCTTC.

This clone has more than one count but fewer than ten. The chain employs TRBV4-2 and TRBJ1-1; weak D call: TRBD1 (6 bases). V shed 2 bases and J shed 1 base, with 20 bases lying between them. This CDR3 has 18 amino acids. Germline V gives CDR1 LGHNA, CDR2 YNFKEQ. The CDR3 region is CASSQHPDRSRGNTEAFF. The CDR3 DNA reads TGTGCCAGCAGCCAACATCCCGACAGGTCCCGGGGGAACACTGAAGCTTTCTTT.